These 15 T cell receptor beta chains were all obtained from the same sample, sequenced in a study of cytomegalovirus exposure and HLA in healthy donors. Some clones are missing from TCRdb's copy, which holds only in-frame ones; the method was immunoSEQ multiplex PCR. The sample includes 110,000 to 150,000 clones, almost 90% of them seen just once. What was sequenced was PBMCs. The source of these receptors is a woman aged 18 to 35 in good health and CMV-seropositive.

This chain uses TRBV29-1 with TRBJ2-1; TRBD2 is a possible D gene (6 bases). Germline CDR1 and CDR2: SQVTM and ANQGSEA. V was cut by 4 bases and J by 4 bases, with 20 bases left in between. The CDR3 runs 16 residues. The CDR3: CSVAVAEGNLYNEQFF. CDR3 coding DNA: TGCAGCGTTGCCGTAGCGGAGGGGAATCTATACAATGAGCAGTTCTTC.

The J gene is TRBJ1-5, the V gene TRBV7-6; D remains ambiguous. Trimming cost V 1 base and J 7 bases, with 11 bases left between them. The V gene's germline CDR1 is SGHVS and CDR2 FNYEAQ. The length of the CDR3 is 14 residues. The CDR3 protein is CASSLGQEGQPQHF. The CDR3 DNA is TGTGCCAGCAGCTTAGGCCAGGAGGGACAGCCCCAGCATTTT.

This sequence joins TRBV18 and TRBJ1-2; 9 bases line up with TRBD1. V was pared by 3 bases and J by 5 bases, with 1 base of the junction left unmatched. The germline CDR1 and CDR2 sequences are KGHSH and LQKENI. This CDR3 contains 13 residues. CDR3 bases: TGTGCCAGCTCACCTGGACAGGGGTATGGCTACACCTTC. Encoded protein: CASSPGQGYGYTF.

CDR3 protein: CASSPGTSGEETQYF. The CDR3 nucleotides read TGTGCCAGCAGCCCCGGGACTAGCGGGGAAGAGACCCAGTACTTC. The V call is TRBV4-2, the J call TRBJ2-5; 13 bases agree with TRBD2. Unmatched junction bases numbered 2, after V lost 4 bases and J lost 3 bases. This CDR3 contains 15 residues. The germline V gene has CDR1 LGHNA and CDR2 YNFKEQ.

The CDR3 here is CASSPSTMGLEDEQYF. CDR3 in DNA: TGTGCCAGCAGCCCCTCTACGATGGGACTAGAAGACGAGCAGTACTTC. The rearrangement uses TRBV4-2 and TRBJ2-7; 8 bases are a match to TRBD2. Trimming removed 4 bases from V and 5 bases from J; junction bases left unmatched: 13. CDR1 and CDR2 (germline): LGHNA, YNFKEQ. The CDR3 totals 16 residues.

V is TRBV27 and J is TRBJ2-3; possibly TRBD1 for D (5 bases). Germline loops: CDR1 MNHEY, CDR2 SMNVEV (reference sequence). V shed 6 bases and J shed 1 base, with 5 bases lying between them. The CDR3 is 12 residues long. CDR3 amino acids: CASRQGTDTQYF. DNA for the CDR3: TGTGCCAGCAGACAGGGCACAGATACGCAGTATTTT.

The chain carries TRBV7-2 and TRBJ2-1; possibly TRBD2 for D (6 bases). CDR1 and CDR2 (germline): SGHTA, FQGNSA. The CDR3 runs to 18 residues. V lost 3 bases and J lost 7, with 25 bases in between. The CDR3 coding sequence is TGTGCCAGCAGCTTCGCCACCCACGACGGGGGAGCAAGGAATGAGCAGTTCTTC. Translating gives CASSFATHDGGARNEQFF. The entire variable domain, with the rest obtained from reference TRBV7-2 and TRBJ2-1, is as follows: GAGVSQSPSNKVTEKGKDVELRCDPISGHTALYWYRQSLGQGLEFLIYFQGNSAPDKSGLPSDRFSAERTGGSVSTLTIQRTQQEDSAVYLCASSFATHDGGARNEQFFGPGTRLTVL.

The CDR3 DNA reads TGTGCCAGTAGTATTTTAGCGCCCCACAATGAGCAGTTCTTC. Encoded protein: CASSILAPHNEQFF. J is TRBJ2-1 and V is TRBV19, with D maybe TRBD2 (5 bases). V was cut by 3 bases and J by 5 bases, with 11 bases left in between. This CDR3 has 14 amino acids. In germline, CDR1 is LNHDA, CDR2 SQIVND (reference sequence). Using reference TRBV19 and TRBJ2-1 for the parts outside the CDR3, the full variable domain is DGGITQSPKYLFRKEGQNVTLSCEQNLNHDAMYWYRQDPGQGLRLIYYSQIVNDFQKGDIAEGYSVSREKKESFPLTVTSAQKNPTAFYLCASSILAPHNEQFFGPGTRLTVL.

The chain combines TRBV6-5 with TRBJ2-3, with D perhaps matching TRBD2 (6 bases). The CDR3 has 14 amino acids. The V end lost 0 bases, the J end lost 5 bases, and 9 bases lay between the germline ends. Germline V gives CDR1 MNHEY, CDR2 SVGAGI. The DNA for the CDR3 is TGTGCCAGCAGTTACTCGGGACTTCGAGATACGCAGTATTTT. This encodes CASSYSGLRDTQYF.

V is TRBV19 and J is TRBJ2-5; TRBD1 might be the D (5 bases). Trimming took off 4 bases at V and 7 bases at J, with 7 bases between the two ends. Germline loops: CDR1 LNHDA, CDR2 SQIVND (reference sequence). The CDR3 extends over 11 amino acids. The CDR3 sequence is CASSRGGTQYF. CDR3 nucleotide sequence: TGTGCCAGTAGTAGGGGCGGGACCCAGTACTTC.

This chain uses TRBV6-5 with TRBJ1-2; 7 positions agree with TRBD1. CDR1 and CDR2 (germline): MNHEY, SVGAGI. V lost 0 bases to trimming and J lost 5 bases; unmatched junction nucleotides: 6. The CDR3 consists of 15 residues. CDR3 bases: TGTGCCAGCAGTTACTCGTATCAGGGGGAGTATGGCTACACCTTC. Encoded protein: CASSYSYQGEYGYTF.

The chain uses TRBV7-2 and TRBJ1-5, with 7 positions matching TRBD1. V shed 4 bases, J shed 4 bases, and the junction held 7 bases outside the gene matches. This CDR3 region has 15 residues. Germline V lookup: CDR1 SGHTA, CDR2 FQGNSA. As DNA, the CDR3 is TGTGCCAGCAGCTCCCTGACAGGGCCTAATCAGCCCCAGCATTTT. Amino acids: CASSSLTGPNQPQHF.

The chain recombines TRBV28 with TRBJ1-1; 8 bases agree with TRBD1. Germline V gene sequence: CDR1 MDHEN, CDR2 SYDVKM. This CDR3 is 16 amino acids long. J was trimmed by 4 bases and V by 5 bases; bases with no gene match: 12. This CDR3 is CASSPSRTGLPTEAFF. CDR3 nucleotide sequence: TGTGCCAGCAGTCCCTCGAGGACAGGGCTTCCCACTGAAGCTTTCTTT.

This clone turned up a few times. The chain has TRBV27 and TRBJ1-2; TRBD1 matches at 9 bases. The CDR3 is 14 residues long. The trim removed 5 bases at V and 4 bases at J, leaving 5 bases unmatched. Germline V gene lookup returns CDR1 MNHEY and CDR2 SMNVEV (reference sequence). The CDR3 region has the DNA TGTGCCAGCAGTCCGTCGGGACAGGGCTATGGCTACACCTTC. This gives the protein CASSPSGQGYGYTF.

CDR3 nucleotides: TGTGCCAGCAGTGCGGATACGGGGGTCGGAGCTTTCTTT. This encodes CASSADTGVGAFF. This sequence joins TRBV5-8 and TRBJ1-1, with D possibly being TRBD1 (5 bases). The ends were cut back, 5 bases at V and 10 bases at J, with 18 bases in the middle. CDR3 length equals 13 residues. Per the germline V gene, CDR1 is SGHTS and CDR2 is YDEGEE. Full variable domain (remainder filled in from reference TRBV5-8 and TRBJ1-1): EAGVTQSPTHLIKTRGQQATLRCSPISGHTSVYWYQQALGLGLQFLLWYDEGEERNRGNFPPRFSGRQFPNYSSELNVNALELEDSALYLCASSADTGVGAFFGQGTRLTVV.